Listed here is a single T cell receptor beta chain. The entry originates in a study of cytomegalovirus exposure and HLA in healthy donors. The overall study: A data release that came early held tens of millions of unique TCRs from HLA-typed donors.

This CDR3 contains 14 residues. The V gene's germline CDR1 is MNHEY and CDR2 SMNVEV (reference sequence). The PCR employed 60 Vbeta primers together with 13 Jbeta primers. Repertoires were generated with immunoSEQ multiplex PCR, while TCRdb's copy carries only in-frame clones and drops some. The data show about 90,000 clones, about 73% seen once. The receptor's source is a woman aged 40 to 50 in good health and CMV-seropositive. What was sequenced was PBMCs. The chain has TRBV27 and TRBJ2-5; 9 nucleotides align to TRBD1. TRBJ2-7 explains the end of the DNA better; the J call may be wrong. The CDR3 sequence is CASSPRDRAHEQYF. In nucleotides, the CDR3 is TGTGCCAGCAGTCCACGGGACAGGGCCCACGAGCAGTACTTC.